These 12 T cell receptor beta chains were sequenced from one sample in a study of shared T cell receptors in the human thymus. Generated by immunoSEQ multiplex PCR, the TCRdb table keeps only in-frame clones and is missing some. This sample carries approximately 760,000 clones, around 85% of them seen once, and the ten largest clones take about 0.011%. The data also belong to a second study, concerning human thymus T cells.

The sample taken for sequencing was thymocytes. The origin of the receptors is a girl under two years old with a congenital heart defect.

This clone was observed a single time. This chain joins TRBV29-1 and TRBJ2-1, with 8 bases identical to TRBD2. The CDR3 has 18 amino acids. The V gene's germline CDR1 is SQVTM and CDR2 ANQGSEA. Trimming at V came to 2 bases and at J to 2 bases, leaving 14 bases not matched to a gene. CDR3 coding DNA: TGCAGCGTTGAACCCCCGAATAGCGGGACTCCTACCTACAATGAGCAGTTCTTC. As protein: CSVEPPNSGTPTYNEQFF.

The rearrangement uses TRBV5-1 and TRBJ1-1, with D possibly being TRBD1 (6 bases). Germline CDR1 is SGHRS and CDR2 is YFSETQ. The CDR3 is made up of 19 amino acids. V was clipped by 1 base and J by 10 bases, with 32 bases between them. The CDR3 nucleotides are TGCGCCAGCAGCTTGCTTAAACCGGGACACCTCCTCCGGTCGGCGCGAGCTTTCTTT. Translation: CASSLLKPGHLLRSARAFF.

This clone appeared a few times. The CDR3 region has the DNA TGTGCCAGCTTCAGGCTAGCGGCCACAGATACGCAGTATTTT. Its protein product is CASFRLAATDTQYF. This rearrangement joins TRBV7-2 to TRBJ2-3; 7 bases agree with TRBD2. With V trimmed by 8 bases and J by 2 bases, 7 bases remained unmatched. The germline V gene has CDR1 SGHTA and CDR2 FQGNSA. The CDR3 contains 14 residues.

The rearrangement joins TRBV1 to TRBJ1-1; TRBD1 is the table's D call and was not checked against the DNA. TRBV1 is designated a pseudogene. The CDR3 consists of 14 residues. CDR3 sequence: CTSSQERGLGEAFF. The CDR3 DNA reads TGCACCAGCAGCCAAGAAAGGGGCCTGGGAGAAGCTTTCTTT.

The chain carries TRBV9 and TRBJ1-3; tentatively, D is TRBD1 (5 bases). The V gene's germline CDR1 is SGDLS and CDR2 YYNGEE. Trimming took 3 bases from V and 4 from J, leaving 17 bases between them. This CDR3 has 16 amino acids. This chain's CDR3 is CASSATCTGAGNTIYF. CDR3 sequence (DNA): TGTGCCAGCAGCGCCACATGTACAGGAGCCGGAAACACCATATATTTT.

The genes are TRBV2 and TRBJ1-1; D unresolved. Trimming left V 6 bases short and J 2 bases short, with 13 bases between. CDR3 size: 14 residues. The germline V gene encodes CDR1 SNHLY and CDR2 FYNNEI. In nucleotides, the CDR3 is TGTGCCAGCAGAGCGGACGGAGAAAACACTGAAGCTTTCTTT. It is translated as CASRADGENTEAFF.

This rearrangement joins TRBV15 to TRBJ1-2; no clear D. This CDR3 comprises 15 residues. V was shortened by 0 bases and J by 4 bases, with 12 bases between the two germline ends. In germline, CDR1 is LNHNV, CDR2 YYDKDF (reference sequence). In DNA form, the CDR3 reads TGTGCCACCAGCAGAGATTGTACAGCTCGCTATGGCTACACCTTC. Protein product: CATSRDCTARYGYTF.

The chain uses TRBV9 and TRBJ1-3; D is unresolved. V lost 0 bases to trimming and J lost 4 bases, with 14 bases between them. Per germline, CDR1 SGDLS and CDR2 YYNGEE. The CDR3 consists of 16 residues. The DNA of the CDR3 is TGTGCCAGCAGCGTAGCTACAGTCCGGGAAGGAAACACCATATATTTT. It is translated as CASSVATVREGNTIYF.

The V gene is TRBV6-1, the J gene TRBJ1-2; possible D gene TRBD1, 6 bases. The V gene lost 3 bases and the J gene lost 7 bases, with 15 bases spanning the gap. The CDR3 is made up of 14 amino acids. The germline gives CDR1 MNHNS, CDR2 SASEGT. CDR3 loop: CASSDRRGASGYTF. The CDR3 DNA sequence: TGTGCCAGCAGTGATCGCCGGGGGGCTTCTGGCTACACCTTC.

The genes are TRBV2 and TRBJ1-2; no reliable D call. The CDR3 length is 17 residues. V was clipped by 2 bases and J by 1 base, with 17 bases between them. The germline CDR1 and CDR2 sequences are SNHLY and FYNNEI. DNA for the CDR3: TGTGCCAGCAGTGAACCCCTAGCGTGGGTGGGTAACTATGGCTACACCTTC. As protein: CASSEPLAWVGNYGYTF.

The chain links TRBV6-5 to TRBJ2-3; no reliable D call. This CDR3 comprises 15 residues. Per germline, CDR1 MNHEY and CDR2 SVGAGI. Trimming pared 5 bases from V and 0 bases from J, leaving 12 bases between. The CDR3 DNA reads as TGTGCCAGCAGTCGACATTGGGTTAGCACAGATACGCAGTATTTT. Its protein is CASSRHWVSTDTQYF.

The chain joins TRBV7-9 to TRBJ2-3; D not certain. Trimming took 5 bases from V and 6 from J, leaving 12 bases between them. The germline V gene encodes CDR1 SEHNR and CDR2 FQNEAQ (reference sequence). The CDR3 spans 13 residues. The CDR3 sequence is CASSRPPGDTQYF. CDR3 sequence (DNA): TGTGCCAGCAGCAGACCCCCGGGTGATACGCAGTATTTT.